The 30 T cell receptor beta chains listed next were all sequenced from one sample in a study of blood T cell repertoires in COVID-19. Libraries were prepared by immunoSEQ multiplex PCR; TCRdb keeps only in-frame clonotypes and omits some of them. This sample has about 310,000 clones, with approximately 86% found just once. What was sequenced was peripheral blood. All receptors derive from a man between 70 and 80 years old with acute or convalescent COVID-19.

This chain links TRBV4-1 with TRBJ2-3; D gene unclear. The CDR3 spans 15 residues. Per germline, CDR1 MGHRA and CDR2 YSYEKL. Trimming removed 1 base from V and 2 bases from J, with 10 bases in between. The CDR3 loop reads CASSQGSTPTDTQYF. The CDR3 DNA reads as TGCGCCAGCAGCCAAGGTAGTACCCCCACAGATACGCAGTATTTT.

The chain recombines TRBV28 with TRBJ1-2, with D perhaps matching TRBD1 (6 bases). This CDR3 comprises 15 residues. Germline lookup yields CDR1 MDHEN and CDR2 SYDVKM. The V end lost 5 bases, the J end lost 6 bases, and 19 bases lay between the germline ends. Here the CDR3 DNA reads TGTGCCAGCAGTACTTCTTACCAGGGGAGGGATGGCTACACCTTC. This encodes CASSTSYQGRDGYTF.

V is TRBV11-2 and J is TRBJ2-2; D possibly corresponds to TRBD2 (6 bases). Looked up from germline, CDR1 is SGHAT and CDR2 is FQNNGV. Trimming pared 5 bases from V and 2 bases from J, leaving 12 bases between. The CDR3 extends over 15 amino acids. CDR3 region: CASSPGLFNTGELFF. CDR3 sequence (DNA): TGTGCCAGCAGCCCGGGACTCTTCAACACCGGGGAGCTGTTTTTT.

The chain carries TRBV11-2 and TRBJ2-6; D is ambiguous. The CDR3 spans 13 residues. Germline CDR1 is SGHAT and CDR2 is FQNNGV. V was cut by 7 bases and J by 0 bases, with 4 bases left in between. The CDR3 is CASKLSGANVLTF. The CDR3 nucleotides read TGTGCCAGCAAACTCTCTGGGGCCAACGTCCTGACTTTC.

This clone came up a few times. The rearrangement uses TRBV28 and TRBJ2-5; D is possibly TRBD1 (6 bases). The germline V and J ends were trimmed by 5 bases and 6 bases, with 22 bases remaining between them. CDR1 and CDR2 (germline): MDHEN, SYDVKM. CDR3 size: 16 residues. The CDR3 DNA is TGTGCCAGCAGTCTCGCCGGGACATCAATCCGGAAGACCCAGTACTTC. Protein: CASSLAGTSIRKTQYF. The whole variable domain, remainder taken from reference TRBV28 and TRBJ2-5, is DVKVTQSSRYLVKRTGEKVFLECVQDMDHENMFWYRQDPGLGLRLIYFSYDVKMKEKGDIPEGYSVSREKKERFSLILESASTNQTSMYLCASSLAGTSIRKTQYFGPGTRLLVL.

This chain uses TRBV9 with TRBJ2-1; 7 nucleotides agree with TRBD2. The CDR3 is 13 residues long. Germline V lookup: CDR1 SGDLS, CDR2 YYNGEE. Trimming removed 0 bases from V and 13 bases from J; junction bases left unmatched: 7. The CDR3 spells CASSVETTSRQFF. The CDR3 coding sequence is TGTGCCAGCAGCGTAGAAACGACTAGCCGACAGTTCTTC.

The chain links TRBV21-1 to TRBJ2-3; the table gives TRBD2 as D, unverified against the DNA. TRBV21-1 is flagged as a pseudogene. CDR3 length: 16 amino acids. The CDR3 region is CASHVLASGNSDTQYF. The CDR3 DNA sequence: TGTGCCAGCCACGTTTTGGCTAGCGGGAATTCAGATACGCAGTATTTT.

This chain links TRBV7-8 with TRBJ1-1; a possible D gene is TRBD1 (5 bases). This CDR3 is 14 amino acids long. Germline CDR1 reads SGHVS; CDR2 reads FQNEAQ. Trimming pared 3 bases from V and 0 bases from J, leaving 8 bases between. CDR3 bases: TGTGCCAGCAGCTTCCCCAGGGTGAACACTGAAGCTTTCTTT. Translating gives CASSFPRVNTEAFF.

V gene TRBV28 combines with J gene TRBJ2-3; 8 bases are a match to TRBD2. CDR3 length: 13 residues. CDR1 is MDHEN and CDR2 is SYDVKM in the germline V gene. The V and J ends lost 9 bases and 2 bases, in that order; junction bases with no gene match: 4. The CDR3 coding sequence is TGTGCCAGTTTAGCGGGGCTCACAGATACGCAGTATTTT. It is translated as CASLAGLTDTQYF.

Written as DNA, the CDR3 is TGTGCCAGCAGCCAAGGGGTCGGGACAGGATTCGAGCAGTACTTC. Residues: CASSQGVGTGFEQYF. The chain recombines TRBV3-1 (or the pseudogene TRBV3-2) with TRBJ2-7, with 8 bases fitting TRBD1. The length of the CDR3 is 15 residues. With 1 base clipped from V and 6 bases from J, the junction kept 8 bases outside the gene matches. Germline V gives CDR1 LGHDT, CDR2 YNNKEL (reference sequence).

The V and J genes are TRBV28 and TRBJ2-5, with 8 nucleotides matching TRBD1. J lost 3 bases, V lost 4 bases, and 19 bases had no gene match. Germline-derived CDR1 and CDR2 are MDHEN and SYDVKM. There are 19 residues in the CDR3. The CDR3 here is CASSSLRDRYRQGKETQYF. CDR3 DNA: TGTGCCAGCAGTTCCCTCCGGGACAGGTACCGGCAAGGCAAAGAGACCCAGTACTTC. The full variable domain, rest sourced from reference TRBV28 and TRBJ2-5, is DVKVTQSSRYLVKRTGEKVFLECVQDMDHENMFWYRQDPGLGLRLIYFSYDVKMKEKGDIPEGYSVSREKKERFSLILESASTNQTSMYLCASSSLRDRYRQGKETQYFGPGTRLLVL.

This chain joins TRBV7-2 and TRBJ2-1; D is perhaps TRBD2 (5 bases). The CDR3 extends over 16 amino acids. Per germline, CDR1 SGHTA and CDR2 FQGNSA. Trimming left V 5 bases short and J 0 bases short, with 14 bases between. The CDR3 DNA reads TGTGCCAGCAGCAGCAGCGGCCTCAGCTCCTACAATGAGCAGTTCTTC. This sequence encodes CASSSSGLSSYNEQFF.

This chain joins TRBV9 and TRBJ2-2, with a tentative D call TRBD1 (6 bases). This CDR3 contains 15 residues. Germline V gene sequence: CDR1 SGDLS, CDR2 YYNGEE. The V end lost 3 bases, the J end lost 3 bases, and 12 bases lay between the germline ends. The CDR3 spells CASSGRDTDTGELFF. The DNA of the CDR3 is TGTGCCAGCAGCGGCCGGGACACAGACACCGGGGAGCTGTTTTTT.

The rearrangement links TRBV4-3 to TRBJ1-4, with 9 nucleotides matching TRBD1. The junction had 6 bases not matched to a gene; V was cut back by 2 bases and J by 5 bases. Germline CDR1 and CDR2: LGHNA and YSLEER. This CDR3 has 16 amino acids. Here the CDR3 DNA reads TGCGCCAGCAGCCAAATCGTCGGGACAGGGAATGAAAAACTGTTTTTT. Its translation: CASSQIVGTGNEKLFF.

The CDR3 protein is CASSYRGKGTDTQYF. Written as DNA, the CDR3 is TGTGCCAGCAGCTACAGGGGAAAGGGCACAGATACGCAGTATTTT. The chain combines TRBV28 with TRBJ2-3; 7 bases fit TRBD1. Germline assignment: CDR1 MDHEN and CDR2 SYDVKM. J was trimmed by 1 base and V by 6 bases; bases with no gene match: 7. CDR3 length: 15 amino acids.

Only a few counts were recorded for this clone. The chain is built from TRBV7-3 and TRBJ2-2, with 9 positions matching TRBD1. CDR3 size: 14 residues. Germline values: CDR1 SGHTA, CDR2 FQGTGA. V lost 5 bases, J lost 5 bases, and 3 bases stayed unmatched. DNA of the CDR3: TGTGCCAGCAGCGTGGACAGGGGAACCGGGGAGCTGTTTTTT. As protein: CASSVDRGTGELFF.

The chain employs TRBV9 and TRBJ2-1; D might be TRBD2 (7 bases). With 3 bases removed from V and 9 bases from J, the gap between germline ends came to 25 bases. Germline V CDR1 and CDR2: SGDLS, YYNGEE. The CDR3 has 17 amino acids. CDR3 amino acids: CASSGMSTGRAGVEQFF. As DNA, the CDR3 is TGTGCCAGCAGCGGAATGAGTACAGGGCGCGCGGGAGTTGAGCAGTTCTTC.

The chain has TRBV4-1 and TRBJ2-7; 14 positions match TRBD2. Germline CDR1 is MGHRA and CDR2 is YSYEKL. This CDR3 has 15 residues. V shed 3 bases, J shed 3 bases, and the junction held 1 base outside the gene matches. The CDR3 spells CASSQTSGGGYEQYF. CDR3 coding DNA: TGCGCCAGCAGCCAGACTAGCGGGGGGGGCTACGAGCAGTACTTC.

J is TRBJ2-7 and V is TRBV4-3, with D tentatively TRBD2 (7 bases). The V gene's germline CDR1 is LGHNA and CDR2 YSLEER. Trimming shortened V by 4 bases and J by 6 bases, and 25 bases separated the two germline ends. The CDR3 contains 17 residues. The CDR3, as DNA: TGCGCCAGCAGCCCCACGTGGGGGGCGGGAGCCCAGCTCGAGCAGTACTTC. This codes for CASSPTWGAGAQLEQYF.

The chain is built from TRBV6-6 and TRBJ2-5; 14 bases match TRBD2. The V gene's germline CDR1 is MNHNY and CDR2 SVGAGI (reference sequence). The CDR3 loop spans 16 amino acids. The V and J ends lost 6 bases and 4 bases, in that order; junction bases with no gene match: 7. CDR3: CASRRLAGGRGETQYF. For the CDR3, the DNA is TGTGCCAGCAGGCGACTAGCGGGGGGGCGGGGAGAGACCCAGTACTTC.

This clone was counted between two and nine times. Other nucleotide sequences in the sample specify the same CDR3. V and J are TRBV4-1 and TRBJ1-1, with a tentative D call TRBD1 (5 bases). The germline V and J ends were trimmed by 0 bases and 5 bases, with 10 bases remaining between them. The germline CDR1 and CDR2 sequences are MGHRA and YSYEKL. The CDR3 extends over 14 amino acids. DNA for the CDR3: TGCGCCAGCAGCCAAGATAGGGGCAGGACTGAAGCTTTCTTT. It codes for CASSQDRGRTEAFF.

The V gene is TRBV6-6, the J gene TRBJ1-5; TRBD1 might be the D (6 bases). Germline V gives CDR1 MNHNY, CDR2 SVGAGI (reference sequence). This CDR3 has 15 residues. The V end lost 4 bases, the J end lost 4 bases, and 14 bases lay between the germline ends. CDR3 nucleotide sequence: TGTGCCAGCAGTTCCCCAGGGACACGTAATCAGCCCCAGCATTTT. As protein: CASSSPGTRNQPQHF.

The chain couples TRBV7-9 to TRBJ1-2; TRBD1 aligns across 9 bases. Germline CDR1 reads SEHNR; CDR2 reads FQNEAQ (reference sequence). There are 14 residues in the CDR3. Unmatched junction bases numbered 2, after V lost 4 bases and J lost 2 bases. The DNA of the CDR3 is TGTGCCAGCAGCTCGGGGACAGGGAACTATGGCTACACCTTC. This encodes CASSSGTGNYGYTF. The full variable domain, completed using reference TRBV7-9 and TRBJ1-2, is DTGVSQNPRHKITKRGQNVTFRCDPISEHNRLYWYRQTLGQGPEFLTYFQNEAQLEKSRLLSDRFSAERPKGSFSTLEIQRTEQGDSAMYLCASSSGTGNYGYTFGSGTRLTVV.

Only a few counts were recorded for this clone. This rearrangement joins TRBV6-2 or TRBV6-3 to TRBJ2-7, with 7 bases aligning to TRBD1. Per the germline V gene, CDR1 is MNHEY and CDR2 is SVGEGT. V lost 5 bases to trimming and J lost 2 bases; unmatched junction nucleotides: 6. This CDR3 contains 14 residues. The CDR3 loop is CASSDWTGTYEQYF. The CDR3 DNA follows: TGTGCCAGCAGTGACTGGACAGGCACCTACGAGCAGTACTTC.

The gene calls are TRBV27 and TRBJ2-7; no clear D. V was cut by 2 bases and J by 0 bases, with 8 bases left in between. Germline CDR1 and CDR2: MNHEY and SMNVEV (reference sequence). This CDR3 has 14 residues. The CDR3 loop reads CASSLAEYSYEQYF. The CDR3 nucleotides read TGTGCCAGCAGTTTAGCAGAATACTCCTACGAGCAGTACTTC.

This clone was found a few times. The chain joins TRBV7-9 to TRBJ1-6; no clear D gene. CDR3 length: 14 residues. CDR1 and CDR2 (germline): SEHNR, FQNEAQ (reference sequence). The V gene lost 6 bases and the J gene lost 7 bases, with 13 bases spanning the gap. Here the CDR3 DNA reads TGTGCCAGCAGTCGGTCCCATCGGAATTCACCCCTCCACTTT. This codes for CASSRSHRNSPLHF.

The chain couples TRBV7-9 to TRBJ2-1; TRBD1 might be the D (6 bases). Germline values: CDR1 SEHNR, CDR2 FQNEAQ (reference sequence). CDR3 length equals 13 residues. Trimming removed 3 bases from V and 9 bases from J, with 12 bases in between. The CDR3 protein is CASSFRGFGEQFF. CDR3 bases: TGTGCCAGCAGCTTCAGGGGCTTCGGTGAGCAGTTCTTC.

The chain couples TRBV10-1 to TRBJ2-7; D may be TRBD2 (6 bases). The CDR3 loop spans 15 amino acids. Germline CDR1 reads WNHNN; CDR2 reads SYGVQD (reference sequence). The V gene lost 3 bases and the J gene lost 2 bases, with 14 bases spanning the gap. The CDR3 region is CASSEGTGRAYEQYF. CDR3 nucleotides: TGCGCCAGCAGTGAAGGGACTGGCCGGGCCTACGAGCAGTACTTC.

For the CDR3, the DNA is TGTGCCAGCAGTGAACAACTCAAAAACATTCAGTACTTC. Translating gives CASSEQLKNIQYF. The rearrangement uses TRBV2 and TRBJ2-4; D gene unclear. The CDR3 length is 13 residues. Germline V gives CDR1 SNHLY, CDR2 FYNNEI. Trimming took 2 bases from V and 3 from J, leaving 5 bases between them.

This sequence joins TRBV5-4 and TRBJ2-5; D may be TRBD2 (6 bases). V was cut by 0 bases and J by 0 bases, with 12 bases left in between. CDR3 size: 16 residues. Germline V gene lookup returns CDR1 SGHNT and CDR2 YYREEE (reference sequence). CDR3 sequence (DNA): TGTGCCAGCAGCTTGGGGCTAGCGAATGACCAAGAGACCCAGTACTTC. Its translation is CASSLGLANDQETQYF. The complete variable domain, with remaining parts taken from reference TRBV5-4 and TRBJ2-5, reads ETGVTQSPTHLIKTRGQQVTLRCSSQSGHNTVSWYQQALGQGPQFIFQYYREEENGRGNFPPRFSGLQFPNYSSELNVNALELDDSALYLCASSLGLANDQETQYFGPGTRLLVL.